These T cell receptor beta chains were read from a single sample in a study of ipilimumab plus nivolumab after autologous stem cell transplantation. TCRdb's table, derived via immunoSEQ multiplex PCR, lists solely in-frame clones and lacks some. The sample contains approximately 80,000 clones, about 83% of which appear only once. This sample comprised PBMCs, obtained in a trial of ipilimumab plus nivolumab as post-transplant consolidation. The receptors were gathered from a male donor with diffuse large B-cell lymphoma. Both conserved end residues are part of each CDR3. Each record gives: V gene, J gene, CDR3 protein.

V gene: TRBV7-3
J gene: TRBJ2-1
CDR3 protein: CASSPSKSSYNEQFF

V gene: TRBV6-5
J gene: TRBJ1-5
CDR3 protein: CASSRGRESNQPQHF

V gene: TRBV2
J gene: TRBJ1-1
CDR3 protein: CASSMGRKAFF

V gene: TRBV2
J gene: TRBJ1-2
CDR3 protein: CASSEARADYYGYTF

V gene: TRBV5-1
J gene: TRBJ1-1
CDR3 protein: CASSLGGMSEAFF

V gene: TRBV10-3
J gene: TRBJ1-5
CDR3 protein: CAISEGQNSNQPQHF

V gene: TRBV5-1
J gene: TRBJ2-1
CDR3 protein: CASSYPGGEQFF

V gene: TRBV5-4
J gene: TRBJ2-7
CDR3 protein: CASSLDNTGSGQYF

V gene: TRBV6-6
J gene: TRBJ1-4
CDR3 protein: CASSTNRGTTNEKLFF

V gene: TRBV7-8
J gene: TRBJ1-1
CDR3 protein: CASSLVVGWEETAEAFF

V gene: TRBV5-5
J gene: TRBJ1-2
CDR3 protein: CASSDRSGYYGYTF

V gene: TRBV6-5
J gene: TRBJ1-1
CDR3 protein: CASSYSSGRNTEAFF

V gene: TRBV25-1
J gene: TRBJ2-7
CDR3 protein: CASSELQNYEQYF

V gene: TRBV6-1
J gene: TRBJ1-5
CDR3 protein: CASTSPRSLAQHF

V gene: TRBV5-1
J gene: TRBJ2-1
CDR3 protein: CASSLGQDHNEQFF

V gene: TRBV5-1
J gene: TRBJ1-5
CDR3 protein: CASSLGQETSPQHF